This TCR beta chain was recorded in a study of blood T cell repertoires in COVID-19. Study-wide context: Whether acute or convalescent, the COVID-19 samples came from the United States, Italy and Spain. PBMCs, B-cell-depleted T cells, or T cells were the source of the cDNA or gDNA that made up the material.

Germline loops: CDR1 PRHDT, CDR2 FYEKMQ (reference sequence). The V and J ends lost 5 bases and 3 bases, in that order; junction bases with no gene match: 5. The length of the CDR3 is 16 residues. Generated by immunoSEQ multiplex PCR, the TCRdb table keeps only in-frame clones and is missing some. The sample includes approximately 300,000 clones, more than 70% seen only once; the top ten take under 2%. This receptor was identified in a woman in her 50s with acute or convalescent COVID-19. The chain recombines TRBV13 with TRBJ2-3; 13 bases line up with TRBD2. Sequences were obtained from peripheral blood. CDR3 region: CASSPRLAGGTDTQYF. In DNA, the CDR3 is TGTGCCAGCAGCCCGCGACTAGCGGGAGGAACAGATACGCAGTATTTT.